The present T cell receptor (beta chain) was sequenced within a study of blood T cell repertoires in COVID-19. The overall study: Italy, Spain and the United States were the sources of the convalescent and acute COVID-19 samples. Sources were T cells, B-cell-depleted T cells, or PBMCs; the material itself was cDNA or gDNA.

The CDR3 is made up of 15 amino acids. The germline V gene encodes CDR1 ENHRY and CDR2 SYGVKD. Trimming took off 0 bases at V and 4 bases at J, with 12 bases between the two ends. Authors' processing steps: Amplifying reference gene primers gave estimates of nucleated cell counts. TCRdb keeps only in-frame clones here, not all; method: immunoSEQ multiplex PCR. The DNA was the basis for D and trimming; V, J and clone size are from that table. The sample lists about 200,000 clones, 80% to 90% occurring once. Sequenced material: peripheral blood. V is TRBV10-3 and J is TRBJ1-2; D perhaps matches TRBD1 (5 bases). The clonotype was recovered from an elderly woman with acute or convalescent COVID-19. CDR3 nucleotides: TGTGCCATCAGTGAGTCCGACAGCTCTTCCTATGGCTACACCTTC. Translation gives CAISESDSSSYGYTF.